Sequencing of this T cell receptor beta chain was carried out in a study of blood T cell repertoires in COVID-19. Study context: Samples of COVID-19 (acute and convalescent) were obtained from the United States, Italy and Spain. Nucleic acid was either cDNA or gDNA, and it came from T cells, B-cell-depleted T cells, or PBMCs.

Per the original data handling: Counts of nucleated cells, estimated from reference gene primer amplification, were obtained. Sequencing used immunoSEQ multiplex PCR; TCRdb keeps in-frame clones, though not all of them. The V and J calls and clone size come from that table; D and trimming were worked out from the DNA. The sample has 150,000 to 180,000 clones, 91% seen once; the top ten hold 0.55%. This CDR3 spans 16 amino acids. V lost 0 bases to trimming and J lost 6 bases, with 18 bases between them. CDR1 and CDR2 (germline): SGHKS, YYEKEE (reference sequence). The specimen sequenced was peripheral blood. The receptor's source is a man between 45 and 60 years old with acute or convalescent COVID-19. The chain recombines TRBV5-5 with TRBJ2-5; D gene uncertain. The CDR3 sequence is CASSLVPQSSLQTQYF. The CDR3 DNA sequence: TGTGCCAGCAGCTTGGTTCCCCAGTCCAGTTTGCAGACCCAGTACTTC.